The next 13 T cell receptor beta chains were all read from a single sample in a study of Ad26.COV2.S vaccination and SARS-CoV-2 variants. Libraries were prepared by immunoSEQ multiplex PCR; TCRdb keeps only in-frame clonotypes and omits some of them. There are under 550,000 clones in the sample; 75% to 95% occur only once, and 9% to 15% lies in the top ten. Regarding treatment: around 19 received Ad26.COV2.S at low or high dose, single or two shots; 5 received placebo; per-sample allocation not given. Material that was analyzed had been drawn on day 63 after the first vaccine or placebo injection. Sequences were derived from peripheral blood, sampled in a trial of Ad26.COV2.S vaccine versus placebo. Source of these receptors: a person between 18 and 65 years old who received the Ad26.COV2.S COVID-19 vaccine or a placebo.

As DNA, the CDR3 is TGTGCCAGCAGCCCTAGACCGGGGGGAGATCGGGCCCAGCATTTT. Translation gives CASSPRPGGDRAQHF. This chain joins TRBV5-5 and TRBJ1-5, with D perhaps matching TRBD1 (5 bases). The CDR3 is 15 residues long. Germline CDR1 is SGHKS and CDR2 is YYEKEE (reference sequence). Trimming removed 4 bases from V and 11 bases from J, with 22 bases in between.

This clone has just one count. The chain links TRBV13 to TRBJ2-1; 9 bases align to TRBD2. There are 15 residues in the CDR3. Germline lookup yields CDR1 PRHDT and CDR2 FYEKMQ (reference sequence). Trimming at V came to 1 base and at J to 5 bases, leaving 3 bases not matched to a gene. CDR3 coding DNA: TGTGCCAGCAGCTTAGCGGCTAGCGGGAACAATGAGCAGTTCTTC. This encodes CASSLAASGNNEQFF.

The V and J genes are TRBV28 and TRBJ2-1; 7 bases line up with TRBD1. The J segment lost 3 bases and the V segment lost 4 bases, leaving 9 bases of the junction unmatched. The V gene's germline CDR1 is MDHEN and CDR2 SYDVKM. CDR3 size: 16 residues. As DNA, the CDR3 is TGTGCCAGCAGTTCTACAACCCGGGACAGCTACAATGAGCAGTTCTTC. This translates into CASSSTTRDSYNEQFF.

V usage is TRBV19 and J usage is TRBJ2-1, with TRBD1 as a possible D gene (5 bases). Germline CDR1 and CDR2: LNHDA and SQIVND (reference sequence). This CDR3 is built from 15 residues. V was shortened by 0 bases and J by 10 bases, with 16 bases between the two germline ends. This chain's CDR3 is CASSIDGAQAKEQFF. The DNA for the CDR3 is TGTGCCAGTAGTATAGATGGGGCCCAGGCGAAAGAGCAGTTCTTC.

The chain links TRBV10-3 to TRBJ2-7; D may be TRBD2 (5 bases). CDR3 length equals 13 residues. V lost 10 bases and J lost 0, with 13 bases in between. The germline CDR1 and CDR2 sequences are ENHRY and SYGVKD. The CDR3 DNA follows: TGTGCCAGCCGAGCGGTTAGCTCCTACGAGCAGTACTTC. This translates into CASRAVSSYEQYF.

This chain joins TRBV29-1 and TRBJ2-1; D unresolved. Per germline, CDR1 SQVTM and CDR2 ANQGSEA. Deletions cut 6 bases from V and 5 bases from J, with 11 bases between. The CDR3 loop spans 12 amino acids. The CDR3 protein is CSVNQQDNEQFF. CDR3 nucleotides: TGCAGCGTCAATCAACAAGACAATGAGCAGTTCTTC.

V is TRBV27 and J is TRBJ1-5; D unclear. This CDR3 contains 16 residues. Germline CDR1 MNHEY, CDR2 SMNVEV (reference sequence). V shed 3 bases and J shed 4 bases, with 16 bases lying between them. The DNA for the CDR3 is TGTGCCAGCAGTTTTTCGGCGTCGGGCAGAAATCAGCCCCAGCATTTT. Protein: CASSFSASGRNQPQHF.

The rearrangement uses TRBV5-1 and TRBJ1-2; D might be TRBD1 (6 bases). CDR1 SGHRS and CDR2 YFSETQ come from the germline V gene. V was trimmed by 0 bases and J by 5 bases, leaving 14 bases between them. The CDR3 runs 15 residues. The CDR3 DNA sequence: TGCGCCAGCAGCTTGGTTTTTGGGGGCGAATATGGCTACACCTTC. It is translated as CASSLVFGGEYGYTF.

This clone has only one observation. The gene calls are TRBV4-2 and TRBJ2-3; TRBD2 matches at 7 bases. Germline lookup yields CDR1 LGHNA and CDR2 YNFKEQ. This CDR3 comprises 17 residues. Trimming at V came to 0 bases and at J to 4 bases, leaving 10 bases not matched to a gene. DNA of the CDR3: TGTGCCAGCAGCCAAGATTATCGACTAGCTTCCTCAGATACGCAGTATTTT. This encodes CASSQDYRLASSDTQYF.

The gene calls are TRBV19 and TRBJ2-7, with a possible D match to TRBD2 (6 bases). The CDR3 is 13 residues long. Germline V lookup: CDR1 LNHDA, CDR2 SQIVND (reference sequence). Deletions cut 6 bases from V and 0 bases from J, with 9 bases between. The CDR3 here is CASRETSSYEQYF. CDR3 sequence (DNA): TGTGCCAGTAGAGAGACTAGCTCCTACGAGCAGTACTTC.

The gene calls are TRBV30 and TRBJ1-3, with D unclear. Germline V CDR1 and CDR2: GTSNPN, SVGIG (reference sequence). The V end was cut by 0 bases, the J end by 0 bases, with 9 bases between. The CDR3 runs 15 residues. DNA of the CDR3: TGTGCCTGGAGTGTAGGCCAGGTCTCTGGAAACACCATATATTTT. It translates to CAWSVGQVSGNTIYF.

The chain recombines TRBV4-3 with TRBJ2-7; possibly TRBD2 for D (6 bases). In germline, CDR1 is LGHNA, CDR2 YSLEER. Trimming took off 4 bases at V and 0 bases at J, with 16 bases between the two ends. The CDR3 spans 16 residues. CDR3 residues: CASSPSGGGLSYEQYF. CDR3 in DNA: TGCGCCAGCAGCCCTTCCGGGGGAGGACTCTCCTACGAGCAGTACTTC.

J is TRBJ2-1 and V is TRBV4-3, with 8 bases that match TRBD2. Germline V lookup: CDR1 LGHNA, CDR2 YSLEER. V gave up 4 bases and J gave up 7 bases; unmatched junction bases: 12. The CDR3 runs to 16 residues. The CDR3, as DNA: TGCGCCAGCAGCCCGGGAAAGGGTAGCGGGAAGAATGAGCAGTTCTTC. Its protein product is CASSPGKGSGKNEQFF.